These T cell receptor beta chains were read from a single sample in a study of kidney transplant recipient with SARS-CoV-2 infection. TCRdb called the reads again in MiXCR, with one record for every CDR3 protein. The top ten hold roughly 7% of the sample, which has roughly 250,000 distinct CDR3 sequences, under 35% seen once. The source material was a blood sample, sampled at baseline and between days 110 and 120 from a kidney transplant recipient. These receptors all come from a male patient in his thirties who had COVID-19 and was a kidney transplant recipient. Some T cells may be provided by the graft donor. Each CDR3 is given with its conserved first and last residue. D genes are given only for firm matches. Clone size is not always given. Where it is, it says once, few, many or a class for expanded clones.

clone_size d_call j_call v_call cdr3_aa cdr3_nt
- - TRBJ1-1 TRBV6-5 CAGSSGEGRKAFF TGTGCCGGCAGCTCCGGTGAGGGAAGGAAAGCTTTCTTT
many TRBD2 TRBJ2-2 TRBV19 CASSTLAGGRAGELFF TGTGCCAGTAGTACTTTAGCGGGAGGGAGGGCCGGGGAGCTGTTTTTT
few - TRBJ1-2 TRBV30 CARSAGVWAGDGYTF TGTGCCCGGAGCGCAGGGGTCTGGGCAGGGGATGGCTACACCTTC
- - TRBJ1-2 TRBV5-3 CARYALVVRKTYGYTF TGTGCCAGATATGCGTTAGTGGTGAGAAAGACCTATGGCTACACCTTC
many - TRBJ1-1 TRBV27 CASRKNTEAFF TGTGCCAGCAGAAAGAACACTGAAGCTTTCTTT
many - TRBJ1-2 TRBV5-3 CARRLRVVRKTYGYTF TGTGCCAGAAGGTTACGAGTGGTGAGAAAGACCTATGGCTACACCTTC
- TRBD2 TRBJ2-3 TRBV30 CAWSLSGSPTDTQYF TGTGCCTGGAGTCTTAGCGGGAGCCCCACAGATACGCAGTATTTT
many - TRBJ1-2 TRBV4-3 CASSQDAGWGNYGYTF TGCGCCAGCAGCCAAGATGCTGGGTGGGGAAACTATGGCTACACCTTC
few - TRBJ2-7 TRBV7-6 CASSFGLSDGQYF TGTGCCAGCAGCTTCGGGCTTTCCGACGGGCAGTACTTC
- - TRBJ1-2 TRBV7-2 CASSALNRDGKTYGYTF TGTGCCAGCAGCGCGTTAAACAGAGACGGAAAGACCTATGGCTACACCTTC
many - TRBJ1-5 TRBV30 CAWRGAEFNQPQHF TGTGCCTGGAGGGGGGCAGAATTCAATCAGCCCCAGCATTTT
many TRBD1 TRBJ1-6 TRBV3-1 CASSPKTGETPLHF TGTGCCAGCAGCCCTAAGACAGGGGAGACCCCCCTCCACTTT
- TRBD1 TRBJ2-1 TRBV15 CATSTTQGNQFF TGTGCCACCAGCACCACACAGGGGAACCAGTTCTTC
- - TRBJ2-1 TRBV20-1 CSARDFDEENEQFF TGCAGTGCTAGAGATTTCGACGAGGAGAATGAGCAGTTCTTC
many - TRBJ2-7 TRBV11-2 CASSLVVMEQYF TGTGCCAGCAGCTTAGTCGTTATGGAGCAGTACTTC
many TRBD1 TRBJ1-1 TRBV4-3 CASSQGQGITEAFF TGCGCCAGCAGCCAAGGACAGGGGATCACTGAAGCTTTCTTT
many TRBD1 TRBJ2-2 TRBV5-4 CASNRGRSTGELFF TGTGCCAGCAACAGGGGTAGGAGCACCGGGGAGCTGTTTTTT
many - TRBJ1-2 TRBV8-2 CGSQAPDSRKTYGYTF TGTGGCAGTCAGGCGCCTGATAGCCGAAAGACCTATGGCTACACCTTC
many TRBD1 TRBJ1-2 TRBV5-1 CASSGGQGRLGYTF TGCGCCAGCAGCGGCGGACAGGGCCGTCTGGGCTACACCTTC
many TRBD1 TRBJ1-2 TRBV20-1 CSAGAHPTGNYGYTF TGCAGTGCAGGAGCCCACCCGACAGGGAACTATGGCTACACCTTC
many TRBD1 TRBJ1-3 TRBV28 CASRLGTASGNTIYF TGTGCCAGCAGGCTCGGGACAGCCTCTGGAAACACCATATATTTT
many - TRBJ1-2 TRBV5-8 CASRRRHPRKTYGYTF TGTGCCAGCCGACGTCGTCATCCACGAAAGACCTATGGCTACACCTTC
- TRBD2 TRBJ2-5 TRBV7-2 CASSRLAGGRDGTQYF TGTGCCAGCAGCCGATTAGCGGGGGGCCGGGATGGGACCCAGTACTTC
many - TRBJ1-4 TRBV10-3 CAISAGFVGGNEKLFF TGTGCCATCAGTGCGGGTTTCGTGGGAGGGAATGAAAAACTGTTTTTT
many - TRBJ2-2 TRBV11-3 CASSPYTGELFF TGTGCCAGCAGCCCCTACACCGGGGAGCTGTTTTTT
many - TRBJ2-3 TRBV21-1 CASRIGLATVMQDTQYF TGTGCCAGCAGGATCGGATTAGCTACAGTCATGCAAGATACGCAGTATTTT
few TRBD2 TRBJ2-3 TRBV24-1 CATSAGGGIGTDTQYF TGTGCCACCAGTGCTGGCGGGGGGATCGGCACAGATACGCAGTATTTT
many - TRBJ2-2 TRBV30 CAWSVIQGPTGELFF TGTGCCTGGAGTGTAATTCAGGGGCCCACCGGGGAGCTGTTTTTT
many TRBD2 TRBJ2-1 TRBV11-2 CASSLANSKKRGGFYEQFF TGTGCCAGCAGCTTAGCGAACAGCAAAAAGCGGGGGGGGTTCTATGAGCAGTTCTTC
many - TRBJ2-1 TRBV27 CASSLSVWTEQFF TGTGCCAGCAGTTTGTCCGTATGGACTGAGCAGTTCTTC
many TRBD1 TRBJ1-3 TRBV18 CASSSRDRVVGNTIYF TGTGCCAGCTCAAGCCGGGACAGGGTGGTTGGAAACACCATATATTTT
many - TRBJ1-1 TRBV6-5 CASSPWREGTEAFF TGTGCCAGCAGCCCCTGGAGGGAGGGCACTGAAGCTTTCTTT
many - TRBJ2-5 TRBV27 CASSPQLGGMWTQYF TGTGCCAGCAGTCCTCAGCTAGGCGGTATGTGGACCCAGTACTTC
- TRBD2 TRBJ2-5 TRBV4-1 CASSPAWLAGGRETQYF TGCGCCAGCAGCCCTGCATGGCTAGCGGGGGGCCGGGAGACCCAGTACTTC
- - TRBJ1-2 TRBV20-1 CSAKGGLFRKTYGYTF TGCAGTGCTAAGGGCGGGCTGTTTCGAAAGACCTATGGCTACACCTTC
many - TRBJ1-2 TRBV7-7 CASSRLRKCRKTYGYTF TGTGCCAGCAGCCGCCTGCGCAAGTGCCGAAAGACCTATGGCTACACCTTC
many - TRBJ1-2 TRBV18 CASSPTVGDINYGYTF TGTGCCAGCTCACCCACAGTGGGCGACATCAACTATGGCTACACCTTC
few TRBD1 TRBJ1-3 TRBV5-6 CASSLEARGTNTIYF TGTGCCAGCAGCTTGGAGGCCAGGGGGACAAACACCATATATTTT
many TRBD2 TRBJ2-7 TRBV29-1 CSVDSGRAYGEQYF TGCAGCGTTGATAGCGGGAGGGCCTATGGGGAGCAGTACTTC
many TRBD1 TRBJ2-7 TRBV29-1 CSVSKGGQGYEQYF TGCAGCGTTTCAAAGGGGGGACAGGGATACGAGCAGTACTTC
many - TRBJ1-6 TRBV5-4 CASSLASNNSPLHF TGTGCCAGCAGCTTGGCTAGCAATAATTCACCCCTCCACTTT
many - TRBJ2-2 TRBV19 CASRPEGVGTGELFF TGTGCCAGTAGGCCGGAAGGAGTCGGGACCGGGGAGCTGTTTTTT
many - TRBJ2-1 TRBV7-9 CASSSPGSGPAGLNEQFF TGTGCCAGCAGCTCCCCAGGGAGCGGGCCTGCTGGATTGAATGAGCAGTTCTTC
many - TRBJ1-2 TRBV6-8 CASSVAVRSRKTYGYTF TGTGCCAGCAGTGTAGCAGTACGCTCTAGAAAGACCTATGGCTACACCTTC
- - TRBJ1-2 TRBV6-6 CASSGGKGGRKTYGYTF TGTGCCAGCAGTGGGGGCAAAGGTGGGAGAAAGACCTATGGCTACACCTTC
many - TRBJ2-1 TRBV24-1 CATKGAGDYNEQFF TGTGCCACCAAGGGGGCGGGGGACTACAATGAGCAGTTCTTC
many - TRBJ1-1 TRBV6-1 CASSERLGSYPQAFF TGTGCCAGCAGTGAAAGGTTAGGGAGCTACCCTCAGGCTTTCTTT
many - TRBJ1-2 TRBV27 CASSLSGVGGYTF TGTGCCAGCAGTTTATCAGGGGTGGGTGGCTACACCTTC
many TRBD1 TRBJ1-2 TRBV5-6 CASSSRDREGGYTF TGTGCCAGCAGCTCCCGGGACAGGGAGGGTGGCTACACCTTC
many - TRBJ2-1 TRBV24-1 CATTTDYNEQFF TGTGCCACCACAACCGATTACAATGAGCAGTTCTTC
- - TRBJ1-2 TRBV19 CASSHILTNRKTCGYTF TGTGCCAGTAGTCATATTCTGACAAATCGAAAGACCTGTGGCTACACCTTC
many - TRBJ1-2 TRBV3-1 CASSRTTGVGGYTF TGTGCCAGCAGCCGTACAACAGGAGTCGGTGGCTACACCTTC
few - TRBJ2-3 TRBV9 CASSVARADTQYF TGTGCCAGCAGCGTAGCCAGGGCAGATACGCAGTATTTT
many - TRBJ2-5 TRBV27 CASSLWGAIQETQYF TGTGCCAGCAGTTTGTGGGGCGCGATACAAGAGACCCAGTACTTC
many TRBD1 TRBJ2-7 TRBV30 CAWNRDRSYEQYF TGTGCCTGGAACCGGGACAGATCCTACGAGCAGTACTTC
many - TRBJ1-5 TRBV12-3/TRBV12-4 CASSRGPVMPQHF TGTGCCAGCAGTCGAGGACCCGTCATGCCCCAGCATTTT
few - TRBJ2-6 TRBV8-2 CGTTQRITQSRANVLTF TGTGGCACGACTCAAAGGATAACACAAAGTCGGGCCAACGTCCTGACTTTC
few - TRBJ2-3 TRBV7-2 CASSLWGRRTTDTQYF TGTGCCAGCAGCTTATGGGGGAGACGAACCACAGATACGCAGTATTTT
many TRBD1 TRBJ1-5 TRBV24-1 CATSDGTGGVRAQHF TGTGCCACCAGTGATGGGACAGGGGGGGTGAGGGCCCAGCATTTT
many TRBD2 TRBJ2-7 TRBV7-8 CASSPPGLPHYEQYF TGTGCCAGCAGCCCTCCGGGACTACCTCATTACGAGCAGTACTTC